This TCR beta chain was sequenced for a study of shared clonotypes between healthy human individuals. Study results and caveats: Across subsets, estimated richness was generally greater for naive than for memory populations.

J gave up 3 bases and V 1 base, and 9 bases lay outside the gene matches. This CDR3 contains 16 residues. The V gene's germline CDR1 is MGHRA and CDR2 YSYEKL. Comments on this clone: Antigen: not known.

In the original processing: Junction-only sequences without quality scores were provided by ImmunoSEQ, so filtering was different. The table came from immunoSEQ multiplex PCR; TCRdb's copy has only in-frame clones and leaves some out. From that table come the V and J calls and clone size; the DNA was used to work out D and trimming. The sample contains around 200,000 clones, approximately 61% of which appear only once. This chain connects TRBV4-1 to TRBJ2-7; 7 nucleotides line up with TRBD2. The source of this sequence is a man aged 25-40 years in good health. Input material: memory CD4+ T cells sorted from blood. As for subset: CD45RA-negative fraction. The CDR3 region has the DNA TGCGCCAGCAGCCAAGTTTGGGGGGGTTTTGACTACGAGCAGTACTTC. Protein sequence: CASSQVWGGFDYEQYF.